This T cell receptor beta chain was identified in a study of CD8+ T cells in alopecia areata. General study findings and limits: In scalp, tofacitinib significantly decreased clonality and expanded CD8+ clones among the top 100.

This clone has a handful of counts. The target antigen is unknown. It was cDNA, reverse transcribed from extracted RNA, that served as the sequencing template. TCRdb's copy holds only in-frame clones and misses some; the assay was immunoSEQ multiplex PCR. This sample has roughly 210,000 clones; over 40% occur once, and the top ten carry about 2.6%. Specified treatment: oral pan-JAK inhibitor, 5-10 mg twice daily. Looked up from germline, CDR1 is SGDLS and CDR2 is YYNGEE. This CDR3 region has 16 residues. V lost 1 base and J 7 bases, leaving 21 bases between the germline ends. This sample comprised CD4+ T cells sorted from blood, obtained between weeks 36 and 40, from a patient treated with tofacitinib. This chain connects TRBV9 to TRBJ2-7; the D call may be TRBD1 or TRBD2 (5 bases each). This receptor was taken from a human donor with alopecia areata. The CDR3: CASSVSGTAGRLEQYF. The CDR3 region has the DNA TGTGCCAGCAGCGTATCCGGGACGGCTGGGAGATTAGAGCAGTACTTC.